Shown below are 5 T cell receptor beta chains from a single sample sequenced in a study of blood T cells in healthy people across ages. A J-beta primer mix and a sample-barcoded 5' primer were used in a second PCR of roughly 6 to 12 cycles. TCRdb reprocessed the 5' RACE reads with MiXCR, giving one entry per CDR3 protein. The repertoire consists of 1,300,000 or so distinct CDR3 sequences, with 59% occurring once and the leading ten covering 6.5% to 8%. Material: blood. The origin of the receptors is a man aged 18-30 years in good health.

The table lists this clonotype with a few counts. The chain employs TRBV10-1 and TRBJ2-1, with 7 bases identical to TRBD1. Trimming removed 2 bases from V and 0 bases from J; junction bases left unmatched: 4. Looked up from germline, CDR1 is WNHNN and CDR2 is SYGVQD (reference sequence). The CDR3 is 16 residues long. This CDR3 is CASSEVAGGSYNEQFF. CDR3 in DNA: TGCGCCAGCAGTGAGGTGGCAGGGGGCTCCTACAATGAGCAGTTCTTC.

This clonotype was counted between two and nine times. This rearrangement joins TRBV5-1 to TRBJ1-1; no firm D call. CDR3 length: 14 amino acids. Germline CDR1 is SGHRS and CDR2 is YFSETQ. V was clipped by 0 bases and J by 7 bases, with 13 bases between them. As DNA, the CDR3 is TGCGCCAGCAGCTTGGGGGAACCGACGCGTGAAGCTTTCTTT. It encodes CASSLGEPTREAFF.

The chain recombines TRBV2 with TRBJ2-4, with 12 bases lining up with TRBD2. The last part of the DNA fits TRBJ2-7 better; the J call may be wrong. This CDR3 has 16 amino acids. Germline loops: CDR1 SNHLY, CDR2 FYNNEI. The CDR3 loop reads CASRDLAGGPFHEQYF. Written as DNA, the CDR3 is TGTGCCAGCAGGGACCTAGCGGGAGGGCCCTTTCACGAGCAGTACTTC.

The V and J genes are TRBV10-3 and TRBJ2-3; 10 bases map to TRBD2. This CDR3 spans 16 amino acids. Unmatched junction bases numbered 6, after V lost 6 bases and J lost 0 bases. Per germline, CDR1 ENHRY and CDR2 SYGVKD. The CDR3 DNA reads TGTGCCATCAGGGCTAGCGGGGGCACTAGCACAGATACGCAGTATTTT. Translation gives CAIRASGGTSTDTQYF.

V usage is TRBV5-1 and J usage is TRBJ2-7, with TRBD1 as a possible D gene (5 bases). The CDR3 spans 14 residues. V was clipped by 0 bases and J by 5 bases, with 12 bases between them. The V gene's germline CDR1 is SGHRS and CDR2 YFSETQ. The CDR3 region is CASSLEGPFDEQYF. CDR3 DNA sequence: TGCGCCAGCAGCTTGGAGGGGCCTTTCGACGAGCAGTACTTC.